This is a list of T cell receptor beta chains from one sample in a study of radiotherapy plus CTLA-4 blockade in lung cancer. TCRdb keeps only in-frame clones here, not all; method: immunoSEQ multiplex PCR. Of some 71,000 clones in the sample, less than 85% were seen once. This sample comprised peripheral blood, obtained from a patient treated with radiotherapy plus ipilimumab. These receptors came from a human donor with non-small cell lung cancer whose response to radiotherapy plus ipilimumab could not be evaluated. Some clones in this sample may be carry-over from other donors' samples. Both conserved end residues are part of each CDR3. Each record gives: V gene, clone size, CDR3 length, J gene, D gene, CDR3 DNA, CDR3 protein. D genes are given only for firm matches. Where a row states a size, it is once, few, many or the class of an expanded clone; other rows omit it.

>TRBV14|-|11|TRBJ1-1|-
TGTGCCAGCAGCCAAGATTGGAGGGCTTTCTTT
CASSQDWRAFF
>TRBV20-1|-|11|TRBJ1-4|TRBD1
TGCAGTGCTCAAACGACAGGGCGAGAGTTTTTT
CSAQTTGREFF
>TRBV29-1|-|15|TRBJ1-3|TRBD1
TGCAGCGTTGCGCAGGGACAGCTCTCTGGAAACACCATATATTTT
CSVAQGQLSGNTIYF
>TRBV5-1|-|15|TRBJ2-2|TRBD1
TGCGCCAGCCGAAGGACAGGGGGTTCCAGCGGGGAGCTGTTTTTT
CASRRTGGSSGELFF
>TRBV11-2|-|16|TRBJ2-2|-
TGTGCCAGCAGCTTAGGTCGGACAGCGAACACCGGGGAGCTGTTTTTT
CASSLGRTANTGELFF
>TRBV5-6|-|11|TRBJ1-1|-
TGTGCCAGCAGCTTGTACAGTGAAGCTTTCTTT
CASSLYSEAFF
>TRBV11-3|-|13|TRBJ2-7|TRBD1
TGTGCCAGCAGCTCCCGGGACAGCTACGAGCAGTACTTC
CASSSRDSYEQYF
>TRBV19|few|14|TRBJ2-4|-
TGTGCCAGTAGTATGGCCTTGGCCAAAAACATTCAGTACTTC
CASSMALAKNIQYF
>TRBV4-2|-|16|TRBJ1-6|-
TGTGCCAGCAGCCAAGATGGCTCCCCAACGAATTCACCCCTCCACTTT
CASSQDGSPTNSPLHF
>TRBV2|-|14|TRBJ1-5|TRBD1
TGTGCCAGCAGTGAACCAGCAGGGGGTCAGCCCCAGCATTTT
CASSEPAGGQPQHF
>TRBV7-6|few|17|TRBJ2-1|-
TGTGCCAGCAGCTTAGGGGCCGGGACAACCGTCTACAATGAGCAGTTCTTC
CASSLGAGTTVYNEQFF
>TRBV28|-|13|TRBJ1-2|-
TGTGCCAGCACCCAGGGCCGGAGCTATGGCTACACCTTC
CASTQGRSYGYTF
>TRBV5-1|once|15|TRBJ2-7|TRBD1
TGCGCCAGCAGCCCCCCGGGACAGGGGCGTTGGGAGCAGTACTTC
CASSPPGQGRWEQYF
>TRBV7-7|few|13|TRBJ2-2|-
TGTGCTAGCAGCTTAGCTCCAACCGGGGAGCTGTTTTTT
CASSLAPTGELFF
>TRBV7-2|once|19|TRBJ2-2|TRBD1
TGTGCCAGCAGCTTAGTGGGACAGGGGAAAGCCTTTAACACCGGGGAGCTGTTTTTT
CASSLVGQGKAFNTGELFF
>TRBV7-3|-|14|TRBJ2-3|-
TGTGCCAGCAGCTTTGGACTGAGCACAGATACGCAGTATTTT
CASSFGLSTDTQYF
>TRBV2|few|14|TRBJ1-5|TRBD1
TGTGCCAGTACCGGACAGGGGGGCGATCAGCCCCAGCATTTT
CASTGQGGDQPQHF
>TRBV7-6|-|14|TRBJ2-7|TRBD2
TGTGCCAGCGGGGGCGGGGGGGCCTCGAACGAGCAGTACTTC
CASGGGGASNEQYF
>TRBV18|-|14|TRBJ1-1|-
TGTGCCAGCTCACCAGGCATCGTGAACACTGAAGCTTTCTTT
CASSPGIVNTEAFF
>TRBV4-1|-|15|TRBJ2-3|TRBD1
TGCGCCAGCAGCCACTCTACAGGGGTACGAGATACGCAGTATTTT
CASSHSTGVRDTQYF
>TRBV9|-|14|TRBJ2-2|-
TGTGCCAGCAGCTCCCGGCGGGCCACCGGGGAGCTGTTTTTT
CASSSRRATGELFF
>TRBV2|-|14|TRBJ2-3|TRBD1
TGTGCCAGCAGTGATGAGGGGGCTGGGGATACGCAGTATTTT
CASSDEGAGDTQYF
>TRBV11-3|once|13|TRBJ2-1|-
TGTGCCAGCAGCTTTTTCCCTCGAGGTGAGCAGTTCTTC
CASSFFPRGEQFF
>TRBV27|-|14|TRBJ2-3|TRBD2
TGTGCCAGCAGTAAGCGGGGGGGCACAGATACGCAGTATTTT
CASSKRGGTDTQYF
>TRBV29-1|-|15|TRBJ2-3|-
TGCAGCGTTGTCCCTCCGACAGGCAATTGGAATACGCAGTATTTT
CSVVPPTGNWNTQYF
>TRBV7-9|-|13|TRBJ1-1|-
TGTGCCAGCAGCCCAGGTCTTAACACTGAAGCTTTCTTT
CASSPGLNTEAFF
>TRBV28|once|14|TRBJ2-7|-
TGTGCCAGCAGTCTCCGAGGGTGGGCCTACGAGCAGTACTTC
CASSLRGWAYEQYF
>TRBV29-1|-|14|TRBJ1-2|-
TGCAGCGGTCTAACGACCCTCTGGAGCTATGGCTACACCTTC
CSGLTTLWSYGYTF
>TRBV27|-|12|TRBJ2-5|-
TGTGCCAGCAGGGAGAGGCAAGAGACCCAGTACTTC
CASRERQETQYF
>TRBV30|-|13|TRBJ1-2|TRBD1
TGTGCCTGGAACCGAGTACAGGGGCGCGGCTACACCTTC
CAWNRVQGRGYTF
>TRBV7-9|few|14|TRBJ1-3|TRBD1
TGTGCCAGCAGCTTAGTGGCAGGGGGGAACACCATATATTTT
CASSLVAGGNTIYF
>TRBV7-7|-|14|TRBJ2-1|TRBD2
TGTGCTAGCAGCTTAGCGTACGGGGGGAATGAGCAGTTCTTC
CASSLAYGGNEQFF
>TRBV9|-|14|TRBJ2-5|-
TGTGCCAGCAGCCCGGACAGCCTCGGGGAGACCCAGTACTTC
CASSPDSLGETQYF
>TRBV5-8|-|16|TRBJ2-7|TRBD2
TGTGCCAGCAGCTATACTTGGCGGGGGGCCCTCTACGAGCAGTACTTC
CASSYTWRGALYEQYF
>TRBV29-1|-|16|TRBJ1-3|-
TGCAGCGTTATGGCTGGGGGCAGTAATTACGGAAACACCATATATTTT
CSVMAGGSNYGNTIYF